The 25 T cell receptor beta chains below come from one sample, sequenced in a study of Ad26.COV2.S vaccination and SARS-CoV-2 variants. Sequencing used immunoSEQ multiplex PCR; TCRdb keeps in-frame clones, though not all of them. The sample has around 320,000 clones; around 84% are singletons. The treatment denotes: some 19 received Ad26.COV2.S at low or high dose, single or two shots; about 5 received placebo; per-sample allocation not given. The study sampled participants on day 63 after the first vaccine or placebo injection. Sequencing used peripheral blood, obtained in a trial of Ad26.COV2.S vaccine versus placebo. The receptors originated from a person between 18 and 60 years old who received the Ad26.COV2.S COVID-19 vaccine or a placebo.

V usage is TRBV5-1 and J usage is TRBJ2-3; 10 positions match TRBD2. Germline CDR1 SGHRS, CDR2 YFSETQ. The CDR3 length is 14 residues. V was pared by 4 bases and J by 1 base, with 0 bases of the junction left unmatched. The CDR3 nucleotides read TGCGCCAGCAGCGGGACTAGCGGCACAGATACGCAGTATTTT. As protein: CASSGTSGTDTQYF.

V gene TRBV4-3 combines with J gene TRBJ1-2; D remains unclear. Trimming pared 0 bases from V and 2 bases from J, leaving 7 bases between. Germline CDR1 reads LGHNA; CDR2 reads YSLEER. This CDR3 is built from 14 residues. CDR3 in DNA: TGCGCCAGCAGCCAAGAACCGGACAACTATGGCTACACCTTC. This gives the protein CASSQEPDNYGYTF.

This clone occurred a few times. The V and J genes are TRBV7-2 and TRBJ2-2; the D is unclear. CDR3 length: 17 residues. Germline V gives CDR1 SGHTA, CDR2 FQGNSA. Trimming stripped 2 bases from V and 0 bases from J, with 13 bases between. CDR3 sequence reads: CASSLKAFGTNTGELFF. CDR3 DNA: TGTGCCAGCAGCTTAAAGGCTTTCGGAACGAACACCGGGGAGCTGTTTTTT.

The V and J genes are TRBV5-8 and TRBJ2-7; TRBD1 aligns across 8 bases. Germline CDR1 SGHTS, CDR2 YDEGEE. The CDR3 runs 15 residues. With 0 bases clipped from V and 4 bases from J, the junction kept 6 bases outside the gene matches. CDR3 sequence (DNA): TGTGCCAGCAGCTTGGGTGGGACAGGAGATTACGAGCAGTACTTC. Its translation: CASSLGGTGDYEQYF.

The rearrangement joins TRBV30 to TRBJ2-7, with 9 bases identical to TRBD1. This CDR3 region has 16 residues. V shed 4 bases and J 3 bases; nucleotides not matched to a gene: 13. The V gene's germline CDR1 is GTSNPN and CDR2 SVGIG (reference sequence). CDR3 DNA: TGTGCCTGGACCGACCGAACCCGGGACAGGGACTACGAGCAGTACTTC. It specifies CAWTDRTRDRDYEQYF.

The chain carries TRBV19 and TRBJ1-6; no firm D call. There are 15 residues in the CDR3. V was pared by 3 bases and J by 0 bases, with 6 bases between. Germline CDR1 is LNHDA and CDR2 is SQIVND (reference sequence). Here the CDR3 reads CASSIPRSYNSPLHF. As DNA, the CDR3 is TGTGCCAGTAGTATCCCCCGCTCCTATAATTCACCCCTCCACTTT.

This chain links TRBV11-3 with TRBJ2-3; TRBD2 is a possible D gene (5 bases). V lost 5 bases and J lost 4, with 22 bases in between. The CDR3 extends over 17 amino acids. Germline V gives CDR1 SGHNT, CDR2 YENEEA. CDR3 coding DNA: TGTGCCAGCAGCGGTAATCCGGGCCTAGCCGGCGCAGATACGCAGTATTTT. It translates to CASSGNPGLAGADTQYF.

The table lists this clone with a count of one. The identical CDR3 is also encoded by other nucleotide sequences in the sample. This sequence joins TRBV7-9 and TRBJ1-1, with D unclear. V was shortened by 2 bases and J by 5 bases, with 3 bases between the two germline ends. Per the germline V gene, CDR1 is SEHNR and CDR2 is FQNEAQ (reference sequence). CDR3 length: 11 amino acids. The CDR3 sequence is CASSLNTEAFF. In nucleotides, the CDR3 is TGTGCCAGCAGCTTAAATACTGAAGCTTTCTTT.

This chain uses TRBV4-2 with TRBJ2-7, with D possibly being TRBD1 or TRBD2 (8 bases each). Germline V gene lookup returns CDR1 LGHNA and CDR2 YNFKEQ. CDR3 size: 18 residues. V lost 1 base to trimming and J lost 6 bases, with 25 bases between them. The CDR3 DNA reads TGTGCCAGCAGCCAAGCCGGGGGGGGAGGACTAGGGACAGGCGAGCAGTACTTC. Translated, it gives CASSQAGGGGLGTGEQYF.

This clone appeared many times. This chain joins TRBV5-1 and TRBJ2-1, with D maybe TRBD2 (6 bases). Germline V gives CDR1 SGHRS, CDR2 YFSETQ. The CDR3 is made up of 16 amino acids. V dropped 6 bases and J dropped 2 bases, with 18 bases sitting between them. Written as DNA, the CDR3 is TGCGCCAGCAACCTATTGGGCGGGGTTGCCTACAATGAGCAGTTCTTC. Protein sequence: CASNLLGGVAYNEQFF.

This chain links TRBV5-4 with TRBJ2-7; TRBD2 matches 8 bases. The CDR3 sequence is 14 residues long. Trimming took 6 bases from V and 5 from J; bases not matched to a gene: 10. Per germline, CDR1 SGHNT and CDR2 YYREEE (reference sequence). The CDR3 is CASTYGGGIDEQYF. Here the CDR3 DNA reads TGTGCCAGCACCTACGGGGGGGGCATCGACGAGCAGTACTTC.

The chain uses TRBV2 and TRBJ1-6; 8 bases line up with TRBD1. Germline V gives CDR1 SNHLY, CDR2 FYNNEI. The V segment lost 6 bases and the J segment 0 bases; nucleotides outside the gene matches: 19. The CDR3 length is 21 residues. CDR3 DNA sequence: TGTGCCAGCAGAGCGAGATGGACAGGGCCCAAGGCGAACTCCTATAATTCACCCCTCCACTTT. Its translation: CASRARWTGPKANSYNSPLHF.

The chain carries TRBV10-3 and TRBJ2-4; 8 bases match TRBD1. Looked up from germline, CDR1 is ENHRY and CDR2 is SYGVKD. The V gene end was trimmed by 4 bases and the J gene end by 1 base; junction bases not matched to a gene: 0. This CDR3 is built from 14 residues. DNA of the CDR3: TGTGCCATCAGTGGGGACAGGGCCAAAAACATTCAGTACTTC. Translating it yields CAISGDRAKNIQYF.

This clone came up a few times. This sequence joins TRBV3-1 (or the pseudogene TRBV3-2) and TRBJ1-1; TRBD1 is a possible D gene (6 bases). The V gene lost 1 base and the J gene lost 1 base, with 13 bases spanning the gap. Germline V gives CDR1 LGHDT, CDR2 YNNKEL (reference sequence). CDR3 length equals 16 residues. CDR3 residues: CASSQGSGGWNTEAFF. CDR3 bases: TGTGCCAGCAGCCAAGGTTCGGGGGGCTGGAACACTGAAGCTTTCTTT.

V and J are TRBV7-8 and TRBJ1-6, with 11 bases aligning to TRBD1. The CDR3 is 18 amino acids. V gave up 3 bases and J gave up 0 bases; unmatched junction bases: 4. CDR1 is SGHVS and CDR2 is FQNEAQ in the germline V gene. The CDR3 here is CASSFRGQGASYNSPLHF. The CDR3 DNA reads TGTGCCAGCAGCTTTCGCGGACAGGGGGCCTCCTATAATTCACCCCTCCACTTT.

The chain recombines TRBV6-5 with TRBJ1-5; 8 bases map to TRBD1. The CDR3 contains 15 residues. Trimming removed 6 bases from V and 7 bases from J; junction bases left unmatched: 11. Germline V gene data show CDR1 as MNHEY and CDR2 as SVGAGI. CDR3 region: CASSPPQGARQPQHF. In DNA form, the CDR3 reads TGTGCCAGCAGCCCCCCTCAGGGGGCTAGGCAGCCCCAGCATTTT.

V gene TRBV6-5 combines with J gene TRBJ2-3; tentatively, D is TRBD2 (5 bases). V was shortened by 5 bases and J by 0 bases, with 9 bases between the two germline ends. This CDR3 is built from 14 residues. In germline, CDR1 is MNHEY, CDR2 SVGAGI. This chain's CDR3 is CASSPDWSTDTQYF. The CDR3 DNA reads TGTGCCAGCAGTCCGGACTGGAGCACAGATACGCAGTATTTT.

V gene TRBV5-1 combines with J gene TRBJ2-3, with 7 bases identical to TRBD1. The length of the CDR3 is 13 residues. V lost 2 bases to trimming and J lost 5 bases; unmatched junction nucleotides: 2. Germline CDR1 SGHRS, CDR2 YFSETQ. The CDR3 loop reads CASSFDRVDTQYF. The CDR3 nucleotides read TGCGCCAGCAGCTTTGACAGGGTAGATACGCAGTATTTT.

The J gene is TRBJ2-3, the V gene TRBV29-1, with a weak D call TRBD1 (5 bases). CDR1 and CDR2 (germline): SQVTM, ANQGSEA. V was cut by 1 base and J by 2 bases, with 7 bases left in between. The CDR3 loop spans 13 amino acids. CDR3 loop: CSVEGTNTDTQYF. The CDR3 DNA follows: TGCAGCGTTGAAGGGACAAACACAGATACGCAGTATTTT.

Only one count was recorded for this clone. The chain is built from TRBV19 and TRBJ2-1, with 7 bases identical to TRBD2. The germline V gene encodes CDR1 LNHDA and CDR2 SQIVND (reference sequence). The CDR3 is made up of 16 amino acids. Germline trimming cut 3 bases from V and 4 bases from J; bases unmatched to any gene: 9. The CDR3 DNA is TGTGCCAGTAGTATTGAAGCGGGGTCAGGGTACAATGAGCAGTTCTTC. It translates to CASSIEAGSGYNEQFF.

This chain joins TRBV18 and TRBJ2-1; 9 nucleotides line up with TRBD1. The CDR3 is 15 residues long. Trimming at V came to 3 bases and at J to 7 bases, leaving 7 bases not matched to a gene. In germline, CDR1 is KGHSH, CDR2 LQKENI. CDR3 loop: CASSPGQGRVNEQFF. As DNA, the CDR3 is TGTGCCAGCTCACCCGGACAGGGGAGAGTGAATGAGCAGTTCTTC. Full variable domain (missing parts from reference TRBV18 and TRBJ2-1): NAGVMQNPRHLVRRRGQEARLRCSPMKGHSHVYWYRQLPEEGLKFMVYLQKENIIDESGMPKERFSAEFPKEGPSILRIQQVVRGDSAAYFCASSPGQGRVNEQFFGPGTRLTVL.

The chain is built from TRBV18 and TRBJ2-7, with 9 positions matching TRBD1. CDR1 and CDR2 (germline): KGHSH, LQKENI. The CDR3 sequence is 15 residues long. V shed 3 bases and J 4 bases; nucleotides not matched to a gene: 7. CDR3 DNA: TGTGCCAGCTCACCTGCCGGGACAGGGCGGTACGAGCAGTACTTC. Residues: CASSPAGTGRYEQYF.

This clone occurred a few times. The chain has TRBV5-8 and TRBJ1-1; 7 bases agree with TRBD1. This CDR3 region has 15 residues. Germline CDR1 SGHTS, CDR2 YDEGEE. V lost 1 base to trimming and J lost 5 bases; unmatched junction nucleotides: 8. The CDR3 nucleotides read TGTGCCAGCAGCTTGTATGGAGGGGGCCGGACTGAAGCTTTCTTT. The encoded protein is CASSLYGGGRTEAFF.

This chain joins TRBV18 and TRBJ2-7; D is possibly TRBD1 (6 bases). This CDR3 is built from 14 residues. V shed 2 bases and J shed 6 bases, with 14 bases lying between them. The germline V gene encodes CDR1 KGHSH and CDR2 LQKENI. The CDR3 protein is CASSPNRVLGEQYF. The CDR3 nucleotides are TGTGCCAGCTCACCAAACAGGGTTCTGGGCGAGCAGTACTTC.

This chain joins TRBV6-5 and TRBJ1-1; D perhaps matches TRBD1 (6 bases). CDR1 is MNHEY and CDR2 is SVGAGI in the germline V gene. The CDR3 is 13 residues long. Trimming stripped 5 bases from V and 3 bases from J, with 10 bases between. CDR3 DNA sequence: TGTGCCAGCAGTCGGGACACGGACACTGAAGCTTTCTTT. It yields the protein CASSRDTDTEAFF.